This entry is about one T cell receptor (beta chain). The target of this receptor is not known. No per-base quality is available; no much larger clone lies one base away. TCRbeta CDR3 regions were amplified from genomic DNA using the immunoSEQ Assay, a bias-controlled multiplex PCR. The paper's processing steps were these. Nucleated cell counts per sample were estimated from amplification of reference gene primers within the assay. Sequence reads were collapsed and filtered to measure the absolute abundance of every unique TCRbeta CDR3 rearrangement. For each sample, productive Simpson clonality was calculated by taking the square root of Simpson's diversity index across productive rearrangements. Drawn from immuneACCESS, this table holds only the in-frame rearrangements with V and J called that TCRdb kept. Clones are partly lost; checked studies trace under half to an unresolved V gene and leave the rest unexplained. For V, J and clone size, that table is used; D and trimming come from the DNA. The sample table lists approximately 170,000 clones, about nine tenths of them with a count of one. The ten largest clones represent 1.1% of the sample.

CDR1 SGHRS and CDR2 YFSETQ are derived from the germline V gene. From the cysteine up to the phenylalanine, the CDR3 has a length of 16 residues. Only CDR3 DNA is held: 48 bases, read in frame from base 1. V loses 4 bases at its end and J loses 0 bases; junction bases beyond the gene matches: 5. The sample originates from a study of blood T cell repertoires in COVID-19 (dated by TCRdb to about 2020). Regarding the research as a whole: The collaborator samples originated in the United States, Italy and Spain and spanned the acute and convalescent phases of COVID-19. The material from the prospective study consisted of cDNA or gDNA derived from T cells, B-cell-depleted T cells, or PBMCs. Subjects who had been exposed to COVID-19, were actively infected with it, or had recovered from it provided the deeply sampled blood TCRbeta repertoires that made up the dataset. A freely available public database, intended as a resource for researchers studying the immune response to SARS-CoV-2, is where the repertoires were released. The samples were drawn from two sources: the first 160 participants of the ongoing ImmuneRACE study, and approximately 1,300 subjects contributed by 6 global collaborators. The sample metadata nearly always contained a de-identified subject ID, COVID-19 status, age in years and sex. Where available, HLA class I and class II types were obtained from metadata supplied by the sample provider rather than from assay-based typing.

Here is what the overall study found, with its caveats: Clinical and demographic metadata were provided uncurated, with the amount varying by source and participant.

Collaborating institutions collected whole blood in K2EDTA tubes following their own protocols. For TCRbeta analysis, collaborators shipped samples in one of three forms: frozen whole blood, isolated PBMCs, or DNA extracted from either of those sample types. The clonotype was recovered from a young man with acute or convalescent COVID-19. This receptor chain uses TRBV5-1 and TRBJ2-2, with 8 middle bases fitting TRBD1. Input material: peripheral blood. CDR3 loop: CASSGKQGANTGELFF. The sequence in DNA is TGCGCCAGCAGCGGAAAACAGGGGGCGAACACCGGGGAGCTGTTTTTT.